Here is one T cell receptor beta chain with its context. The specificity of this receptor is unknown. The germline V end is reduced by 4 bases and the J end by 2 bases; junction bases left unmatched: 7. From the germline V gene (reference sequence), CDR1 is MNHEY and CDR2 is SMNVEV. Measured from the cysteine to the phenylalanine, the CDR3 is 15 residues long. Only the CDR3 DNA stays, 45 bases, in frame from base 1. The cohort consisted of 600 or so healthy bone marrow donors. At the time of sampling, every cohort member was nominally healthy, though immune exposures that went unrecorded were likely present. The donor tested CMV seropositive, placing the donor among the 250 to 350 seropositive members of the cohort. Each donor provided a peripheral blood sample, and peripheral blood mononuclear cells were used for TCR beta sequencing. The Qiagen DNeasy Blood Extraction Kit was used to extract genomic DNA from the blood cell samples.

These data belong to a study of cytomegalovirus exposure and HLA in healthy donors (dated by TCRdb to 2017 to 2019). Regarding the complete study: An earlier analysis of more than 550 of the donors reported approximately 300 Gb of sequence data and 90 million to 120 million unique TCR beta sequences obtained from around 190 million T cells. Genome-wide SNP genotypes for about three fifths of the roughly 670 donors were used in a later genetic analysis, which treated that subset as a discovery cohort. The genetic ancestry cluster associated with self-reported Caucasian donors included 65% to 90% of the approximately 430 genotyped donors. The number of typed donors differed by locus: roughly 620-630 for A, B, C, DRB1 and DQB1; some 500 for DQA1; 606 for DPA1; and around 470 for DPB1. Alongside the repertoire data, information on donor age, sex, ethnicity and CMV serostatus was compiled. In an earlier analysis of 500 to 650 of the donors, high-throughput TCR beta sequencing was used to judge whether each TCR beta V gene segment behaved as functional or pseudogenic. Because of strong linkage in the cohort, roughly five DR-DQ haplotypes were treated as single units for association and clustering. Among around 400 genotyped donors of the cohort, an average of roughly 230,000 unique TCR beta nucleotide sequences was sequenced per donor, of which 15% to 20% were non-productive. Every repertoire in the discovery cohort had been generated on one and the same sequencing platform. An early release that covered more than 550 HLA-typed donors contained around 300 gigabases of sequencing data and tens of millions of unique TCR sequences. HLA typing included class I and class II loci at four-digit resolution. The study aimed to test whether signatures of past pathogen exposure could be identified by cataloging public T cell receptors. Besides the first cohort of 666 subjects, a separate validation cohort made up of 120 different subjects was used. The study profiled the T cell repertoires of approximately 700 subjects by immunosequencing and related them to cytomegalovirus serostatus. The later analysis used no new phenotypic data to find candidate immune exposures, relying instead on TCR beta sequences and their occurrence across donors. A later analysis re-examined previously published TCR beta repertoires from hundreds of donors and added high-resolution HLA genotyping to investigate patterns of TCR occurrence. To predict cytomegalovirus infection status, the study combined high-throughput TCR immunosequencing, statistical association of individual TCRs with disease status, and machine learning. General findings and caveats noted by the study authors: Most CMV-associated TCR beta chains appeared to be HLA-restricted in a later analysis, and the HLA associations seemed to be driven largely by CMV exposure. Because some donors lacked HLA typing at each locus, the association tests relied only on the typed subset. In the study, 150 to 200 TCR beta chains were listed as associated with cytomegalovirus. In an earlier analysis of 587 of the donors, most TCR beta V segments were observed in productive rearrangements about 90% or about 30% of the time, broadly matching IMGT annotations. A later genetic analysis associated a missense DCLRE1C variant with V-gene and J-gene trimming of TCR beta chains, and an independent cohort replicated the association. According to a later genetic analysis, donors in an Asian-associated ancestry cluster had fewer N-insertions in productive TCRs than the approximately 670-donor mean. Sequencing depth was assumed to be roughly uniform across donors in the presence/absence analyses, though that assumption may not hold. The classifier was reported to diagnose cytomegalovirus status with high specificity and sensitivity in both the original cohort and the validation cohort. When HLA alleles, especially DR and DQ, strongly co-occurred, TCR associations were difficult to assign to individual alleles. In a later analysis, HLA-associated TCR beta chains showed more clonal expansion and lower generation probabilities than non-associated chains that were equally common. A later analysis found that TCR association rates varied across HLA loci, with DRB1 alleles showing the most associated TCRs and HLA-C alleles the fewest. Because counts were too low, some 17 rarely observed V segments, including chromosome 9 orphons, were left out of the earlier analysis of several hundred of the donors. Linkage disequilibrium might explain the correlated functional status among segregating V segments, but an unknown experimental factor could not be excluded. Only TCR beta chains were sequenced in this cohort, and the absence of alpha or paired-chain data limited detectable features. Some IMGT-functional V segments, including TRBV6-2 and TRBV6-3, could not be distinguished by the 87-base-pair reads and were therefore excluded. A cluster of highly shared sequence variants was judged likely to represent a technical artifact of the sequencing pipeline. In vitro tests confirmed that a few of the cytomegalovirus-associated TCR beta chains recognize cytomegalovirus antigens. According to a later analysis, parvovirus B19, influenza, CMV and Epstein-Barr virus appeared linked to several top co-occurrence clusters. Most TCR sequences were seen in very few donors, while some public TCRs were found in many individuals. CMV serostatus was the only immune exposure information available for the cohort. According to the authors, the approach could potentially be generalized to other disease states and immunological phenotypes. A later analysis associated about 17,000 TCR beta sequences with specific HLA alleles at a false discovery rate of 0.05. A further reported finding was that TCR beta sequences accurately predicted the HLA-A and HLA-B alleles for most subjects in the first cohort.

Receptor libraries were prepared by the immunoSEQ multiplex PCR assay. The multiplex PCR relied on a mix of 60 forward primers for TCR Vbeta segments and 13 reverse primers for TCR Jbeta segments. The CDR3 region of rearranged TCR beta genes was amplified from genomic DNA with a multiplex PCR assay. On the Illumina HiSeq System, the amplified TCR beta libraries were sequenced as 87-base-pair reads. As for the original processing: A later analysis tallied 75 million to 95 million unique TCR beta chains across the 666 repertoires, and approximately 11 million of those chains were shared by two or more donors. Raw reads were error-corrected and collapsed into unique sequences by a nearest-neighbor algorithm in which closely related sequences were merged to remove PCR and sequencing errors. To assign V, D and J gene segments, CDR3 sequences were aligned to IMGT reference sequences. For a sequence to be retained, a match of at least six nucleotides was required to both a V gene segment and a J gene segment. Rearrangements were called productive when the CDR3 lacked stop codons and stayed in frame with V and J; all others were non-productive. Following IMGT convention, CDR3 was defined as the stretch from the second conserved V-encoded cysteine up to the conserved J-encoded phenylalanine. The earlier analysis of about 570 of the donors excluded any sequence lacking an unambiguous match to a single V gene segment. An earlier analysis of a few hundred of the donors called V segments functional above 56.7% productive rearrangements and segregating when the between-donor standard deviation exceeded 5%. A statistical classification framework was built for diagnosing cytomegalovirus status from the catalog of TCR beta chain sequences. In a later analysis, TCR nucleotide sequences were compared against IMGT/GENE-DB human TR gene sequences so that V and J genes could be assigned. Using the TCRdist pipeline, a later analysis assigned CDR3 sequences along with most-parsimonious VDJ recombination scenarios. In a later analysis, every TCR beta chain was defined by the combination of its CDR3 amino acid sequence and its V-gene family, and reads without a unique V-gene family were dropped. In a later analysis, 550 to 650 highly shared, low-generation-probability nucleotide sequences were removed to address suspected cross-contamination and a sequencing artifact. In a later analysis, a clonal expansion index was calculated for each public chain from normalized within-repertoire ranks of inferred template counts. In a later analysis, generation probabilities were computed with a VDJ recombination model fitted to out-of-frame rearrangements, and the resulting probabilities were checked against IGoR. Hypergeometric tests were used in a later analysis to score TCR-TCR, TCR-HLA and TCR-CMV co-occurrence, with a repertoire-size bias correction applied to the TCR pairs. A later analysis estimated false discovery rates by permuting HLA or CMV assignments 20 times. In a later analysis, co-occurring TCRs were grouped using DBSCAN, and TCRdist sequence similarity was added for clustering within HLA-allele-positive subsets. Repertoires with fewer than 30,000 or more than 120,000 public chains, plus five repertoires with anomalous nucleotide sharing, were excluded from co-occurrence clustering. Entries here come from immuneACCESS through TCRdb and include only in-frame sequences with V and J called. Some clones fail to appear in such tables; in the studies checked, an unresolved V gene covers under half of the shortfall, and the cause of the remainder is unknown. The V and J calls and clone size come from that table; D and trimming were worked out from the DNA. The sample's own table lists around 110,000 clones. 6.8% of the sample lies in the top ten.

The sequencing sample was made of PBMCs. This clonotype was sampled from a man aged 35-49 years in good health and CMV-seropositive. This chain joins TRBV27 to TRBJ2-7, and 8 junction bases match TRBD1. The DNA reads as follows: TGTGCCAGCAGTTCAGGACAGGGAAGGCCCTACGAGCAGTACTTC. Its protein product is CASSSGQGRPYEQYF.